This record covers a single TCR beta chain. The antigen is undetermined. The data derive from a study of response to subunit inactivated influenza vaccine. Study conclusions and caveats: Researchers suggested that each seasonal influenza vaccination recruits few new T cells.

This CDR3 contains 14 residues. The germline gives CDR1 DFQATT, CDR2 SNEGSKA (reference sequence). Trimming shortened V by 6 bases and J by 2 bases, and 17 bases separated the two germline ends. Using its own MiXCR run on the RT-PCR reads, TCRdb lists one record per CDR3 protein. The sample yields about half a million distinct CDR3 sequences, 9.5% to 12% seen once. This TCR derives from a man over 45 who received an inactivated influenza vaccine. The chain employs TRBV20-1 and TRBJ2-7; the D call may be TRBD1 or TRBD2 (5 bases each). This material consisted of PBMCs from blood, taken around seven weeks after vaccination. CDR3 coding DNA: TGCAGTGCGTCCGGGACGGGGAAAACCTACGAGCAGTACTTC. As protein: CSASGTGKTYEQYF.